What follows are 12 T cell receptor beta chains derived from one specimen sequenced in a study of liver allograft versus peripheral blood T cells. At the level of the study: Within transplanted livers, the T cell receptor repertoires were examined and compared against the repertoires present in the peripheral blood of liver transplant recipients.

TCRdb reprocessed the reads with MiXCR, giving one entry per CDR3 protein. The sample consists of about 13,000 distinct CDR3 sequences, under 20% of them appearing once. These receptors were obtained from a human patient who had a liver transplant. Some of the T cells might come from the graft donor.

This clonotype was detected a few times. The chain combines TRBV6-1 with TRBJ1-2; 10 bases fit TRBD1. CDR1 and CDR2 (germline): MNHNS, SASEGT. J lost 8 bases, V lost 6 bases, and 6 bases had no gene match. The CDR3 is 13 residues long. DNA of the CDR3: TGTGCCAGCAGCCTGGGACAGGGGCTCGGCTACACCTTC. It specifies CASSLGQGLGYTF.

Comments on this clonotype: This is likely an artifact of a read error, given a far larger clone one base away. The CDR3 bases are TGTGTCAGCAGTGAAAGGCTAGCGGGTCAAGAGCAGTTCTTC. As protein: CVSSERLAGQEQFF. V and J are TRBV6-5 and TRBJ2-1, with 8 nucleotides matching TRBD2. Germline V lookup: CDR1 MNHEY, CDR2 SVGAGI. The CDR3 runs 14 residues.

The CDR3 nucleotides are TGTGCCAGTGGGGCGGGGCTTGGCGCTGAAGCTTTCTTT. It translates to CASGAGLGAEAFF. The V and J genes are TRBV25-1 and TRBJ1-1; D is perhaps TRBD1 (5 bases). V was cut by 9 bases and J by 6 bases, with 17 bases left in between. The germline V gene has CDR1 MGHDK and CDR2 SYGVNS. The CDR3 has 13 amino acids.

The rearrangement links TRBV30 to TRBJ1-3; D is perhaps TRBD1 (5 bases). This CDR3 is 14 amino acids long. The V gene's germline CDR1 is GTSNPN and CDR2 SVGIG (reference sequence). V lost 5 bases and J 3 bases, leaving 14 bases between the germline ends. Here the CDR3 reads CAWSYGGFGNTIYF. CDR3 coding DNA: TGTGCCTGGTCCTACGGGGGGTTTGGAAACACCATATATTTT.

The rearrangement links TRBV20-1 to TRBJ2-3; 7 nucleotides align to TRBD2. From germline, CDR1 is DFQATT and CDR2 SNEGSKA (reference sequence). The CDR3 runs to 14 residues. J lost 5 bases, V lost 5 bases, and 10 bases had no gene match. Here the CDR3 DNA reads TGCAGTGCTGGACTCGGGGGGATCGGAGATACGCAGTATTTT. This translates into CSAGLGGIGDTQYF.

The sample holds many counts of this clonotype. The rearrangement joins TRBV28 to TRBJ1-1; D is unresolved. The CDR3 contains 14 residues. In germline, CDR1 is MDHEN, CDR2 SYDVKM. V lost 1 base to trimming and J lost 5 bases, with 11 bases between them. Here the CDR3 reads CASSLSDRGTEAFF. The CDR3 bases are TGTGCCAGCAGTTTATCGGACCGCGGAACTGAAGCTTTCTTT.

This clonotype was counted many times. The chain recombines TRBV5-6 with TRBJ1-2; tentative D call: TRBD1 (6 bases). V was clipped by 6 bases and J by 2 bases, with 17 bases between them. The CDR3 covers 15 residues. Looked up from germline, CDR1 is SGHDT and CDR2 is YYEEEE. This chain's CDR3 is CASTPLLGGNYGYTF. The CDR3 DNA reads TGTGCCAGCACCCCCTTGTTAGGGGGGAACTATGGCTACACCTTC.

This clonotype was counted between two and nine times. The chain has TRBV11-2 and TRBJ1-3; D unresolved. The germline CDR1 and CDR2 sequences are SGHAT and FQNNGV. This CDR3 has 14 amino acids. Trimming removed 0 bases from V and 1 base from J, with 4 bases in between. The CDR3 sequence: CASSLERSGNTIYF. The CDR3 DNA reads as TGTGCCAGCAGCTTAGAGAGATCTGGAAACACCATATATTTT.

This clonotype ranks as medium-sized. The chain employs TRBV7-2 and TRBJ1-5, with no clear D. Germline V gene lookup returns CDR1 SGHTA and CDR2 FQGNSA. V lost 2 bases, J lost 0 bases, and 14 bases lay in between. The CDR3 loop spans 17 amino acids. CDR3 sequence reads: CASSLRSVYDSNQPQHF. The CDR3 bases are TGTGCCAGCAGCTTACGGTCGGTATATGATAGCAATCAGCCCCAGCATTTT.

Judged by abundance, this clonotype is medium-sized. This chain uses TRBV6-5 with TRBJ1-4, with 9 bases lining up with TRBD1. The CDR3 length is 15 residues. J gave up 8 bases and V 8 bases, and 12 bases lay outside the gene matches. Germline V gives CDR1 MNHEY, CDR2 SVGAGI. The CDR3: CASGKFGTGYEKLFF. CDR3 DNA: TGTGCCAGCGGAAAGTTCGGGACAGGGTACGAAAAACTGTTTTTT.

This clonotype came up a few times. The chain employs TRBV9 and TRBJ1-5; D is ambiguous. The V end was cut by 0 bases, the J end by 1 base, with 8 bases between. Germline V lookup: CDR1 SGDLS, CDR2 YYNGEE. The CDR3 spans 15 residues. CDR3 DNA sequence: TGTGCCAGCAGCGTAGGCCCAAACAGCAATCAGCCCCAGCATTTT. It is translated as CASSVGPNSNQPQHF.

This clonotype appeared many times. The chain combines TRBV5-4 with TRBJ2-4; D unclear. The CDR3 consists of 13 residues. V dropped 0 bases and J dropped 8 bases, with 9 bases sitting between them. Germline values: CDR1 SGHNT, CDR2 YYREEE (reference sequence). The CDR3 sequence: CASSLGHKDIQYF. For the CDR3, the DNA is TGTGCCAGCAGCTTGGGACACAAGGACATTCAGTACTTC.